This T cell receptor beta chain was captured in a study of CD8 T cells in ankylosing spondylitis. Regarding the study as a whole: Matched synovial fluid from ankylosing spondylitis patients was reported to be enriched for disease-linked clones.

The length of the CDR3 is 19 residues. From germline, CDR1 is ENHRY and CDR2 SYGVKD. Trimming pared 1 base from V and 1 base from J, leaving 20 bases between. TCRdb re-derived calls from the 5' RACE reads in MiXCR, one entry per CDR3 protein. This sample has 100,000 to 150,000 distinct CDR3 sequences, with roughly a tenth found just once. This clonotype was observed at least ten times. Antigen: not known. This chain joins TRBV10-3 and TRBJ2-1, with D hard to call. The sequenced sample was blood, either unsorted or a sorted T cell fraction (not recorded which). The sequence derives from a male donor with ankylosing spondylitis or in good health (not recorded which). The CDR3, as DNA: TGTGCCATCAGTGAGTTGGGTATGTCCTTAGTGGGGTCCTACAATGAGCAGTTCTTC. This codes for CAISELGMSLVGSYNEQFF.